This TCR beta chain was identified in a study of molecular identifiers for immune sequencing clone quantification. TCRdb independently ran MiXCR on the PCR reads; one entry per CDR3 protein. Counted here are about 63,000 distinct CDR3 sequences, 15% to 20% occurring once; the ten biggest clones make up 1.1% to 1.5%. V lost 6 bases, J lost 2 bases, and 6 bases stayed unmatched. The CDR3 is 14 amino acids. The TCR sequence derives from a human donor in good health. Some libraries in this study had Jurkat cell RNA spiked in. The genes are TRBV12-3 or TRBV12-4 and TRBJ2-7; TRBD2 matches 8 bases. The specimen sequenced was naive CD8+ T cells from blood, with Jurkat cell RNA spiked in. The subset here: FACS-sorted CD8+CD4-CCR7+CD45RA+ naive T cells. The CDR3 sequence: CASSPGLAAYEQYF. CDR3 sequence (DNA): TGTGCCAGCAGCCCCGGACTAGCTGCCTACGAGCAGTACTTC.